This entry lists 15 T cell receptor beta chains sequenced from one sample in a study of OX40 agonist ivuxolimab in advanced cancers. Profiling relied on immunoSEQ multiplex PCR, and the TCRdb table lists in-frame clones only, not all of them. Among about 42,000 clones listed, about 86% were seen once. Sequenced here: CD4+ or CD8+ T cells sorted from blood, sampled in a trial of the OX40 agonist ivuxolimab. These receptor sequences come from an adult with an advanced solid tumor such as melanoma, head and neck, liver or kidney cancer.

The chain couples TRBV27 to TRBJ2-5, with a possible D match to TRBD2 (5 bases). Trimming removed 2 bases from V and 4 bases from J, with 17 bases in between. The CDR3 extends over 16 amino acids. Germline V gene lookup returns CDR1 MNHEY and CDR2 SMNVEV (reference sequence). The CDR3 sequence is CASSLRGHKQVETQYF. DNA of the CDR3: TGTGCCAGCAGTTTAAGAGGGCACAAGCAGGTAGAGACCCAGTACTTC.

This clone showed up just once. This sequence joins TRBV7-3 and TRBJ2-1; TRBD2 agrees at 8 bases. The germline V gene encodes CDR1 SGHTA and CDR2 FQGTGA. The ends lost 4 bases at V and 0 bases at J; junction bases unmatched: 11. This CDR3 has 18 amino acids. The CDR3, as DNA: TGTGCCAGCAGCTGGAATGGGGAAAGCGGGAGCTCCTACAATGAGCAGTTCTTC. Translation gives CASSWNGESGSSYNEQFF.

This clone was observed once. The chain has TRBV27 and TRBJ2-5; a weak D match, TRBD2 (7 bases). CDR1 MNHEY and CDR2 SMNVEV come from the germline V gene (reference sequence). The CDR3 is 15 amino acids. The V end was cut by 7 bases, the J end by 2 bases, with 17 bases between. CDR3 nucleotides: TGTGCCAGCACCCCGGGGGGCGCCCTTCAAGAGACCCAGTACTTC. As protein: CASTPGGALQETQYF.

The gene calls are TRBV27 and TRBJ2-7; 8 bases are shared with TRBD1. After removal of 6 bases from V and 0 bases from J, the junction contained 4 bases not matched to a gene. Germline V gene data show CDR1 as MNHEY and CDR2 as SMNVEV (reference sequence). The CDR3 length is 14 residues. In nucleotides, the CDR3 is TGTGCCAGCAGACAGGGGGTTAGCTCCTACGAGCAGTACTTC. Protein sequence: CASRQGVSSYEQYF.

The chain is built from TRBV2 and TRBJ1-5, with TRBD1 as a possible D gene (5 bases). The CDR3 length is 16 residues. Germline CDR1 reads SNHLY; CDR2 reads FYNNEI. V lost 1 base and J 1 base, leaving 11 bases between the germline ends. Here the CDR3 reads CASSEEAAGSNQPQHF. The CDR3, as DNA: TGTGCCAGCAGTGAAGAGGCGGCAGGGAGCAATCAGCCCCAGCATTTT.

The rearrangement uses TRBV2 and TRBJ1-6; maybe TRBD1 (5 bases). The CDR3 has 15 residues. Germline CDR1 reads SNHLY; CDR2 reads FYNNEI. Trimming took off 3 bases at V and 3 bases at J, with 9 bases between the two ends. CDR3 region: CASSDHRSYNSPLHF. The CDR3 region has the DNA TGTGCCAGCAGTGATCACAGGAGCTATAATTCACCCCTCCACTTT.

This clone was recorded only once. CDR3 nucleotide sequence: TGCGCCAGCAGCCCTCCCAGGGACGTC. This codes for CASSPPRDV. The rearrangement joins TRBV4-1 to TRBJ2-7; D is possibly TRBD1 (5 bases). Germline CDR1 reads MGHRA; CDR2 reads YSYEKL. The CDR3 totals 9 residues.

The chain recombines TRBV4-1 with TRBJ1-2; D gene uncertain. Germline V gene lookup returns CDR1 MGHRA and CDR2 YSYEKL. CDR3 length equals 15 residues. Trimming took off 0 bases at V and 2 bases at J, with 10 bases between the two ends. The CDR3: CASSQDPTTNYGYTF. The CDR3 DNA reads TGCGCCAGCAGCCAAGATCCGACGACAAACTATGGCTACACCTTC.

The rearrangement uses TRBV29-1 and TRBJ1-1; the D gene is possibly TRBD1 (6 bases). Germline CDR1 reads SQVTM; CDR2 reads ANQGSEA. V lost 8 bases and J 5 bases, leaving 21 bases between the germline ends. CDR3 length: 14 amino acids. CDR3 amino acids: CSIYLGARGTEAFF. The CDR3 DNA follows: TGCAGCATCTACCTGGGGGCTAGAGGGACTGAAGCTTTCTTT.

The gene calls are TRBV10-3 and TRBJ1-6; 7 nucleotides match TRBD1. The germline V gene encodes CDR1 ENHRY and CDR2 SYGVKD. The ends lost 3 bases at V and 7 bases at J; junction bases unmatched: 6. CDR3 length equals 15 residues. The CDR3 region is CAISDDRAPNSPLHF. CDR3 nucleotide sequence: TGTGCCATCAGTGATGACAGGGCCCCCAATTCACCCCTCCACTTT.

Notes on this clone: Other DNA sequences in this sample translate to the same CDR3. This rearrangement joins TRBV5-1 to TRBJ1-1; D is unclear. The CDR3 runs 11 residues. Germline-derived CDR1 and CDR2 are SGHRS and YFSETQ. Trimming removed 0 bases at V and 4 bases at J, with 1 base between. CDR3 loop: CASSLGTEAFF. CDR3 DNA: TGCGCCAGCAGCTTGGGCACTGAAGCTTTCTTT. Together with reference TRBV5-1 and TRBJ1-1, the CDR3 gives the full variable domain: KAGVTQTPRYLIKTRGQQVTLSCSPISGHRSVSWYQQTPGQGLQFLFEYFSETQRNKGNFPGRFSGRQFSNSRSEMNVSTLELGDSALYLCASSLGTEAFFGQGTRLTVV.

Notes on this clone: The junction departs from germline at one end; a sequencing error may be responsible. The J gene is TRBJ1-2, the V gene TRBV4-1; D not certain. In germline, CDR1 is MGHRA, CDR2 YSYEKL. The CDR3 has 15 amino acids. This CDR3 reads CASSQTPSSNYGYTF. The CDR3 region has the DNA TGTGCCAGCAGCCAAACACCCAGTTCCAACTATGGCTACACCTTC.

The chain joins TRBV2 to TRBJ2-5; D may be TRBD1 (6 bases). CDR1 SNHLY and CDR2 FYNNEI come from the germline V gene. Trimming stripped 6 bases from V and 5 bases from J, with 19 bases between. The length of the CDR3 is 15 residues. The CDR3 loop reads CASREGVGGVETQYF. The DNA of the CDR3 is TGTGCCAGCAGAGAGGGGGTTGGGGGCGTGGAGACCCAGTACTTC.

The CDR3 DNA reads as TGTGCCAGCAGCCATATCAGTCTTGGCTACACCTTC. Translated, it gives CASSHISLGYTF. The chain joins TRBV9 to TRBJ1-2; D not resolved. V lost 4 bases to trimming and J lost 7 bases, with 11 bases between them. Germline V gene data show CDR1 as SGDLS and CDR2 as YYNGEE. The CDR3 covers 12 residues.

Regarding this clone: Other DNA variants within this sample encode the same CDR3. The gene calls are TRBV11-2 and TRBJ2-1, with D perhaps matching TRBD2 (6 bases). V gave up 3 bases and J gave up 0 bases, with 9 bases separating them. CDR1 SGHAT and CDR2 FQNNGV come from the germline V gene. The CDR3 is 15 residues long. CDR3 amino acids: CASSLAGSSYNEQFF. The CDR3 nucleotides are TGTGCCAGCAGCTTGGCGGGGAGCTCCTACAATGAGCAGTTCTTC.